A single sample is the source of the 27 T cell receptor beta chains below, sequenced in a study of T-cell memory formation after mild COVID-19 (dated by TCRdb to about 2021). Libraries were prepared through 5' RACE. Sequencing took place on an Illumina NovaSeq 6000. TCRdb redid the processing of the public reads, applying fastp at Q25 and MiXCR, and retained in-frame beta chains. CDR3 protein sequences are deduplicated, and each keeps its most common genes and DNA. Here the sample has about 250,000 distinct CDR3 sequences; over 15% occur a single time. The biggest ten clones account for around 2.2% of the sample. The sequenced sample was PBMCs or a T cell subset sorted from them (not recorded which). The source of these receptors is an adult woman who had mild COVID-19 (a few samples of this study predate the infection). The sample titles of this study are shuffled in the database, so cell type and time point are left out; the donor was told from shared clones.

This clonotype was recorded once. The V gene is TRBV20-1, the J gene TRBJ1-3; D is unclear. Germline V gene lookup returns CDR1 DFQATT and CDR2 SNEGSKA (reference sequence). The ends were cut back, 4 bases at V and 4 bases at J, with 14 bases in the middle. The CDR3 sequence is 14 residues long. This chain's CDR3 is CSATQVDVGNTIYF. The CDR3 region has the DNA TGCAGTGCTACTCAGGTCGACGTGGGAAACACCATATATTTT.

This clonotype has more than one count but fewer than ten. CDR3: CASSSGAVDTQYF. In DNA form, the CDR3 reads TGTGCCAGCAGCTCCGGGGCAGTAGATACGCAGTATTTT. The V call is TRBV7-8, the J call TRBJ2-3, with D perhaps assigned TRBD1 or TRBD2 (5 bases each). Germline V gene lookup returns CDR1 SGHVS and CDR2 FQNEAQ. The germline V and J ends were trimmed by 4 bases and 5 bases, with 10 bases remaining between them. The CDR3 sequence is 13 residues long.

The CDR3, as DNA: TGTGCCAGCAGTCCGGCGGGGGGAATCACAGATACGCAGTATTTT. This codes for CASSPAGGITDTQYF. The chain combines TRBV12-3 or TRBV12-4 with TRBJ2-3; 8 bases fit TRBD2. The CDR3 consists of 15 residues. V shed 5 bases and J 2 bases; nucleotides not matched to a gene: 6.

The chain has TRBV12-3 or TRBV12-4 and TRBJ1-2; TRBD1 matches at 8 bases. J gave up 1 base and V 3 bases, and 4 bases lay outside the gene matches. This CDR3 is 15 amino acids long. Here the CDR3 DNA reads TGTGCCAGCAGTTTCAGGACAGGGAGTAACTATGGCTACACCTTC. Its translation is CASSFRTGSNYGYTF.

This clonotype was counted between two and nine times. V gene TRBV12-3 or TRBV12-4 combines with J gene TRBJ1-2; D perhaps matches TRBD1 (6 bases). The CDR3 runs to 13 residues. Trimming stripped 1 base from V and 5 bases from J, with 8 bases between. CDR3 in DNA: TGTGCCAGCAGTTTAGAGGGGGTGTATGGCTACACCTTC. Protein product: CASSLEGVYGYTF.

This chain connects TRBV5-1 to TRBJ1-2; D is unclear. Germline loops: CDR1 SGHRS, CDR2 YFSETQ. CDR3 length equals 13 residues. The ends were cut back, 0 bases at V and 5 bases at J, with 8 bases in the middle. CDR3: CASSLVPDYGYTF. The CDR3 coding sequence is TGCGCCAGCAGCTTGGTTCCAGATTATGGCTACACCTTC.

This clonotype was seen only a few times. The chain links TRBV30 to TRBJ2-7, with a tentative D call TRBD1 (7 bases). Between the trimmed V and J ends, which lost 3 bases and 6 bases, there was a span of 15 bases. Looked up from germline, CDR1 is GTSNPN and CDR2 is SVGIG (reference sequence). This CDR3 contains 13 residues. The CDR3 sequence: CAWSLEGAGEQYF. CDR3 bases: TGTGCCTGGAGCCTGGAGGGGGCGGGCGAGCAGTACTTC.

The chain employs TRBV19 and TRBJ1-5; D unresolved. The V end lost 10 bases, the J end lost 4 bases, and 11 bases lay between the germline ends. The CDR3 has 12 residues. Per germline, CDR1 LNHDA and CDR2 SQIVND (reference sequence). The CDR3 loop reads CATGRLNQPQHF. CDR3 DNA: TGTGCCACGGGGAGGCTAAATCAGCCCCAGCATTTT.

There are many counts of this clonotype. This rearrangement joins TRBV20-1 to TRBJ2-3, with D perhaps TRBD1 (6 bases). The CDR3 sequence is 15 residues long. V lost 3 bases and J 1 base, leaving 14 bases between the germline ends. Germline CDR1 is DFQATT and CDR2 is SNEGSKA (reference sequence). Here the CDR3 reads CSASLQGSGTDTQYF. CDR3 nucleotide sequence: TGCAGTGCTAGTTTGCAGGGGAGTGGCACAGATACGCAGTATTTT.

The gene calls are TRBV9 and TRBJ2-2; 7 bases line up with TRBD1. J was trimmed by 6 bases and V by 4 bases; bases with no gene match: 9. Germline CDR1 SGDLS, CDR2 YYNGEE. This CDR3 is built from 15 residues. In DNA form, the CDR3 reads TGTGCCAGCAGCCTAATGGGGACAGAGGCCGGGGAGCTGTTTTTT. Encoded protein: CASSLMGTEAGELFF.

This clonotype was counted at least ten times. The genes are TRBV24-1 and TRBJ1-3, with TRBD1 identical over 8 bases. The CDR3 has 15 residues. Trimming cost V 4 bases and J 3 bases; bases outside gene matches: 4. In germline, CDR1 is KGHDR, CDR2 SFDVKD. The DNA of the CDR3 is TGTGCCACCAGTGAGACAGGGGCCTATGGAAACACCATATATTTT. Protein: CATSETGAYGNTIYF.

This clonotype has only a few counts. The V and J genes are TRBV28 and TRBJ2-7, with D perhaps matching TRBD1 (5 bases). The V and J ends lost 3 bases and 3 bases respectively, with 15 bases between them. Germline V gene lookup returns CDR1 MDHEN and CDR2 SYDVKM. The CDR3 totals 15 residues. The chain's CDR3 is CASSFRIGQIYEQYF. The DNA for the CDR3 is TGTGCCAGCAGTTTTCGTATTGGACAAATCTACGAGCAGTACTTC.

This clonotype was seen more than once but under ten times. The genes are TRBV7-8 and TRBJ2-5; D may correspond to TRBD1 or TRBD2 (5 bases each). In germline, CDR1 is SGHVS, CDR2 FQNEAQ. V shed 5 bases and J shed 4 bases, with 11 bases lying between them. The CDR3 is 13 residues long. CDR3 DNA: TGTGCCAGCAGCACTACTAGGGGAGAGACCCAGTACTTC. Amino acids: CASSTTRGETQYF. Full variable domain (remainder filled in from reference TRBV7-8 and TRBJ2-5): GAGVSQSPRYKVAKRGQDVALRCDPISGHVSLFWYQQALGQGPEFLTYFQNEAQLDKSGLPSDRFFAERPEGSVSTLKIQRTQQEDSAVYLCASSTTRGETQYFGPGTRLLVL.

The chain combines TRBV12-3 or TRBV12-4 with TRBJ1-5, with D unresolved. The CDR3 contains 14 residues. V was shortened by 8 bases and J by 2 bases, with 13 bases between the two germline ends. The CDR3 here is CASALRRGNQPQHF. The CDR3 DNA follows: TGTGCCAGCGCCCTTCGTAGGGGCAATCAGCCCCAGCATTTT.

This clonotype has more than one count but fewer than ten. This CDR3 is CASNARTPLAKNIQYF. CDR3 bases: TGTGCCAGCAACGCCAGGACCCCTCTAGCCAAAAACATTCAGTACTTC. This rearrangement joins TRBV6-1 to TRBJ2-4; D is ambiguous. Looked up from germline, CDR1 is MNHNS and CDR2 is SASEGT. The CDR3 has 16 amino acids. V was cut by 7 bases and J by 0 bases, with 16 bases left in between.

The genes are TRBV27 and TRBJ2-6, with 9 bases aligning to TRBD1. The CDR3 is made up of 16 amino acids. J was trimmed by 2 bases and V by 7 bases; bases with no gene match: 6. Germline-derived CDR1 and CDR2 are MNHEY and SMNVEV (reference sequence). The CDR3 protein is CASIGDREAGANVLTF. CDR3 sequence (DNA): TGTGCCAGCATTGGGGACAGGGAGGCTGGGGCCAACGTCCTGACTTTC.

This rearrangement joins TRBV12-3 or TRBV12-4 to TRBJ2-5; D is unclear. The V end lost 4 bases, the J end lost 6 bases, and 12 bases lay between the germline ends. The CDR3 spans 13 residues. CDR3 DNA: TGTGCCAGCAGTTCGAGTCTGGAAAAGACCCAGTACTTC. Its translation is CASSSSLEKTQYF.

The CDR3: CASGRREGGDEQFF. CDR3 bases: TGTGCCAGCGGGCGGCGGGAGGGCGGCGATGAGCAGTTCTTC. This rearrangement joins TRBV12-3 or TRBV12-4 to TRBJ2-1; 9 nucleotides align to TRBD2. The CDR3 has 14 residues. After removal of 8 bases from V and 8 bases from J, the junction contained 10 bases not matched to a gene.

The CDR3 nucleotides read TGCGCCAGCAGCACGGGGGAAGGGAACACTGAAGCTTTCTTT. Protein product: CASSTGEGNTEAFF. The chain combines TRBV5-1 with TRBJ1-1, with a possible D match to TRBD1 (5 bases). The CDR3 loop spans 14 amino acids. Germline V gene sequence: CDR1 SGHRS, CDR2 YFSETQ. The V gene lost 4 bases and the J gene lost 1 base, with 11 bases spanning the gap.

In its sample, this clonotype was seen a few times. V usage is TRBV25-1 and J usage is TRBJ2-5; 8 nucleotides agree with TRBD2. This CDR3 has 15 amino acids. CDR1 MGHDK and CDR2 SYGVNS come from the germline V gene. The V gene end was trimmed by 8 bases and the J gene end by 5 bases; junction bases not matched to a gene: 13. The CDR3 DNA reads as TGTGCCAGCGGAAATAGCGGGGCCTCCTGGGAGACCCAGTACTTC. Its protein is CASGNSGASWETQYF.

V usage is TRBV12-3 or TRBV12-4 and J usage is TRBJ1-1; 8 nucleotides agree with TRBD1. J lost 4 bases, V lost 4 bases, and 8 bases had no gene match. The CDR3 is made up of 15 amino acids. CDR3 residues: CASSSSGGGGTEAFF. The CDR3 DNA follows: TGTGCCAGCAGTTCCTCAGGGGGCGGGGGCACTGAAGCTTTCTTT.

The chain employs TRBV6-5 and TRBJ2-1; D possibly matches TRBD1 or TRBD2 (6 bases each). This CDR3 contains 16 residues. Germline values: CDR1 MNHEY, CDR2 SVGAGI. Trimming took off 5 bases at V and 6 bases at J, with 20 bases between the two ends. The CDR3 nucleotides read TGTGCCAGCAGTCGGACCCTAGTCCGGGGGCGCAATGAGCAGTTCTTC. Residues: CASSRTLVRGRNEQFF.

This clonotype was found many times. J is TRBJ1-2 and V is TRBV5-6, with no clear D. The CDR3 extends over 14 amino acids. The germline gives CDR1 SGHDT, CDR2 YYEEEE. V was shortened by 1 base and J by 0 bases, with 7 bases between the two germline ends. CDR3 in amino acids: CASSLTPTNYGYTF. The DNA of the CDR3 is TGTGCCAGCAGCTTGACACCGACTAACTATGGCTACACCTTC.

This clonotype has only a few counts. The chain combines TRBV20-1 with TRBJ1-1, with D unresolved. Trimming removed 3 bases from V and 2 bases from J, with 10 bases in between. The CDR3 covers 13 residues. Germline loops: CDR1 DFQATT, CDR2 SNEGSKA (reference sequence). CDR3 sequence reads: CSASKPANTEAFF. The CDR3 region has the DNA TGCAGTGCTAGTAAGCCAGCTAACACTGAAGCTTTCTTT.

This clonotype has a handful of counts. The gene calls are TRBV5-1 and TRBJ1-2; TRBD1 matches 8 bases. V lost 4 bases to trimming and J lost 8 bases; unmatched junction nucleotides: 10. Germline-derived CDR1 and CDR2 are SGHRS and YFSETQ. There are 14 residues in the CDR3. This CDR3 is CASSPGTGGVGYTF. The CDR3 DNA is TGCGCCAGCAGCCCCGGGACAGGCGGCGTGGGCTACACCTTC.

This clonotype has only a few counts. The chain joins TRBV20-1 to TRBJ2-3, with a tentative D call TRBD1 (6 bases). Germline V gene sequence: CDR1 DFQATT, CDR2 SNEGSKA (reference sequence). Trimming left V 5 bases short and J 5 bases short, with 8 bases between. The CDR3 totals 11 residues. Written as DNA, the CDR3 is TGCAGTGCTGAAGGGGGAGATACGCAGTATTTT. It encodes CSAEGGDTQYF.

The chain joins TRBV5-5 to TRBJ2-5; maybe TRBD2 (5 bases). CDR1 is SGHKS, CDR2 YYEKEE, per germline (reference sequence). V lost 2 bases, J lost 7 bases, and 12 bases lay in between. This CDR3 spans 13 amino acids. CDR3 loop: CASSFRREGTQYF. CDR3 bases: TGTGCCAGCAGCTTTCGTCGCGAGGGGACCCAGTACTTC.